This is a list of T cell receptor beta chains from one sample in a study of T cells after yellow fever vaccination. A single record per CDR3 protein comes from TCRdb applying MiXCR to the 5' RACE reads. The sample contains approximately 550,000 distinct CDR3 sequences, around an eighth of which appear only once. The sample consisted of PBMCs, taken on the day of the yellow fever booster vaccination. Receptors were obtained from a man aged 25 to 45 who received the YFV17D yellow fever vaccine. CDR3s include the opening cysteine and the closing phenylalanine or tryptophan.

cdr3_aa: CASSPAGEDTQYF; j_call: TRBJ2-3; v_call: TRBV9
cdr3_aa: CSALGTHKETQYF; j_call: TRBJ2-5; v_call: TRBV20-1
cdr3_aa: CASSQRALEQFF; j_call: TRBJ2-1; v_call: TRBV3-1
cdr3_aa: CASRGWGVETQYF; j_call: TRBJ2-5; v_call: TRBV25-1
cdr3_aa: CASSFAGTPQETQYF; j_call: TRBJ2-5; v_call: TRBV7-2
cdr3_aa: CASSVSTGGGTDTQYF; j_call: TRBJ2-3; v_call: TRBV9
cdr3_aa: CSARDSPSSYNEQFF; j_call: TRBJ2-1; v_call: TRBV20-1
cdr3_aa: CASSFPLSGRVTYEQYF; j_call: TRBJ2-7; v_call: TRBV28
cdr3_aa: CASGTEETQYF; j_call: TRBJ2-5; v_call: TRBV11-1
cdr3_aa: CASSPYASQGVNTEAFF; j_call: TRBJ1-1; v_call: TRBV16
cdr3_aa: CASSTGPGTHNYEQYF; j_call: TRBJ2-7; v_call: TRBV5-1
cdr3_aa: CASSSTSGRRPGNEQFF; j_call: TRBJ2-1; v_call: TRBV7-9
cdr3_aa: CASSLSGTGSGANVLTF; j_call: TRBJ2-6; v_call: TRBV7-3
cdr3_aa: CASSLDLGEQYF; j_call: TRBJ2-7; v_call: TRBV7-2
cdr3_aa: CASSYGNSHTDTQYF; j_call: TRBJ2-3; v_call: TRBV6-5
cdr3_aa: CASSASGTSVETQYF; j_call: TRBJ2-5; v_call: TRBV7-2
cdr3_aa: CASRNTGLDSPLHF; j_call: TRBJ1-6; v_call: TRBV7-9
cdr3_aa: CASRARGLGGYEQYF; j_call: TRBJ2-7; v_call: TRBV27
cdr3_aa: CASEGREGHNGELFF; j_call: TRBJ2-2; v_call: TRBV6-1
cdr3_aa: CAWSLPGTGGTDTQYF; j_call: TRBJ2-3; v_call: TRBV30
cdr3_aa: CASSSQGTSEAFF; j_call: TRBJ1-1; v_call: TRBV12-3/TRBV12-4
cdr3_aa: CASSPLAKLQDEQFF; j_call: TRBJ2-1; v_call: TRBV12-3/TRBV12-4
cdr3_aa: CASSLRPATRGVYEQYF; j_call: TRBJ2-7; v_call: TRBV6-1
cdr3_aa: CSVGLAGVEQYF; j_call: TRBJ2-7; v_call: TRBV29-1
cdr3_aa: CASSVSSGADYGYTF; j_call: TRBJ1-2; v_call: TRBV9
cdr3_aa: CASSLYLNEQYF; j_call: TRBJ2-7; v_call: TRBV7-9
cdr3_aa: CASSHTGDDTQYF; j_call: TRBJ2-3; v_call: TRBV5-4
cdr3_aa: CASNQGGGRGDTQYF; j_call: TRBJ2-3; v_call: TRBV5-6
cdr3_aa: CASSPRTATSRKLFF; j_call: TRBJ1-4; v_call: TRBV7-2
cdr3_aa: CASSQDSPSGASGSGNEQFF; j_call: TRBJ2-1; v_call: TRBV4-1
cdr3_aa: CASSQRSTSGWEETQYF; j_call: TRBJ2-5; v_call: TRBV4-3
cdr3_aa: CSVKPQGATNEKLFF; j_call: TRBJ1-4; v_call: TRBV29-1
cdr3_aa: CASSYSKNRSDTQPQHF; j_call: TRBJ1-5; v_call: TRBV6-9
cdr3_aa: CASNNWRPGTNNEQFF; j_call: TRBJ2-1; v_call: TRBV5-1
cdr3_aa: CASSTPEGYEQFF; j_call: TRBJ2-1; v_call: TRBV5-1
cdr3_aa: CASSLERGVWYEQYF; j_call: TRBJ2-7; v_call: TRBV7-9
cdr3_aa: CASSYDYGASDSDTQYF; j_call: TRBJ2-3; v_call: TRBV7-9
cdr3_aa: CASSTNSGGPYEQYF; j_call: TRBJ2-7; v_call: TRBV5-1
cdr3_aa: CASSYSGVSSYEQYF; j_call: TRBJ2-7; v_call: TRBV6-2/TRBV6-3
cdr3_aa: CASSPGTGRLHPTDTQYF; j_call: TRBJ2-3; v_call: TRBV11-2
cdr3_aa: CALSGGRYNEQFF; j_call: TRBJ2-1; v_call: TRBV30